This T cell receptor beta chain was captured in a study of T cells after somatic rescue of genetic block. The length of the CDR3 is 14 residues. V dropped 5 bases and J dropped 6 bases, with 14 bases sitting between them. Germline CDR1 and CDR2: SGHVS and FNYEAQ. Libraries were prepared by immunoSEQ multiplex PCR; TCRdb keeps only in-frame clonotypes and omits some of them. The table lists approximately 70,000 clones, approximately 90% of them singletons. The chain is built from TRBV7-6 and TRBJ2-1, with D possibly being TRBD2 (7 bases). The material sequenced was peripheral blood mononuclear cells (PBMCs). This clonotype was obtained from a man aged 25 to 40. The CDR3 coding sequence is TGTGCCAGCAGCCCGGCGGGGGCCATCAATGAGCAGTTCTTC. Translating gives CASSPAGAINEQFF.